What follows are 22 T cell receptor beta chains derived from one specimen sequenced in a study of CD8+CD57+ T cells in acquired aplastic anemia. Genomic DNA was employed as the template in profiling TCR beta VDJ and CDR3. One entry per CDR3 protein results from TCRdb running MiXCR on the reads. Among more than 150,000 distinct CDR3 sequences listed, less than 55% were seen once. The sequenced material came from sorted CD4+, CD8+, or CD8+CD57+ T cells (not recorded which) from PBMCs. The receptors were sampled from a human donor in good health.

The chain employs TRBV20-1 and TRBJ2-1; tentative D call: TRBD2 (7 bases). The germline CDR1 and CDR2 sequences are DFQATT and SNEGSKA (reference sequence). CDR3 size: 15 residues. V dropped 0 bases and J dropped 6 bases, with 15 bases sitting between them. The CDR3, as DNA: TGCAGTGCTAGAGATGGGGCGGGGGCCATCAATGAGCAGTTCTTC. This sequence encodes CSARDGAGAINEQFF.

The chain joins TRBV24-1 to TRBJ1-3, with no clear D. Germline V gene sequence: CDR1 KGHDR, CDR2 SFDVKD. The CDR3 consists of 18 residues. The V and J ends lost 0 bases and 4 bases respectively, with 18 bases between them. CDR3 coding DNA: TGTGCCACCAGTGATTTGATGTTTTGGGGATCGGAAGGAAACACCATATATTTT. Protein: CATSDLMFWGSEGNTIYF.

The chain joins TRBV6-1 to TRBJ2-1; D could derive from TRBD1 or TRBD2 (6 bases each). Deletions cut 6 bases from V and 7 bases from J, with 19 bases between. The germline gives CDR1 MNHNS, CDR2 SASEGT. The CDR3 is 15 amino acids. The CDR3 coding sequence is TGTGCCAGCAGACTACTAGGGTTAGGGGGGAATGAGCAGTTCTTC. It specifies CASRLLGLGGNEQFF.

This clonotype appeared many times. This chain connects TRBV2 to TRBJ1-5; perhaps TRBD1 as D (5 bases). The CDR3 is 14 amino acids. Germline CDR1 SNHLY, CDR2 FYNNEI. V lost 3 bases and J lost 6, with 12 bases in between. The CDR3 loop is CASSEQGVVQPQHF. In DNA, the CDR3 is TGTGCCAGCAGTGAGCAGGGAGTGGTTCAGCCCCAGCATTTT. The full variable domain, with the rest looked up from reference TRBV2 and TRBJ1-5, is EPEVTQTPSHQVTQMGQEVILRCVPISNHLYFYWYRQILGQKVEFLVSFYNNEISEKSEIFDDQFSVERPDGSNFTLKIRSTKLEDSAMYFCASSEQGVVQPQHFGDGTRLSIL.

With regard to this clonotype: Germline and junction disagree at one end, which may indicate a read error. This chain links TRBV15 with TRBJ2-2; 9 nucleotides match TRBD2. The CDR3 length is 15 residues. Germline V lookup: CDR1 LNHNV, CDR2 YYDKDF (reference sequence). The chain's CDR3 is CAASRALAGTGELFF. CDR3 DNA sequence: TGTGCCGCCAGCAGGGCACTAGCGGGCACCGGGGAGCTGTTTTTT.

This clonotype was observed a few times. V and J are TRBV30 and TRBJ1-1; possibly TRBD1 for D (6 bases). CDR3 length equals 12 residues. The germline gives CDR1 GTSNPN, CDR2 SVGIG (reference sequence). V lost 3 bases and J lost 8, with 13 bases in between. This CDR3 is CAWSELTGEAFF. In DNA form, the CDR3 reads TGTGCCTGGAGCGAGCTCACAGGGGAAGCTTTCTTT.

This clonotype was counted only a few times. The chain recombines TRBV10-1 with TRBJ1-2; D perhaps matches TRBD1 (6 bases). CDR3 size: 11 residues. Trimming took 9 bases from V and 6 from J, leaving 11 bases between them. Germline CDR1 is WNHNN and CDR2 is SYGVQD (reference sequence). CDR3 bases: TGCGCCAGGACGGGACACCATGGCTACACCTTC. Translation gives CARTGHHGYTF.

V usage is TRBV5-1 and J usage is TRBJ2-3; 10 bases map to TRBD2. The CDR3 length is 17 residues. V dropped 4 bases and J dropped 4; count of bases not matched to a gene: 12. CDR1 and CDR2 from the germline V gene are SGHRS and YFSETQ. CDR3 loop: CASSITPSGSGPDTQYF. CDR3 DNA: TGCGCCAGCAGCATCACCCCTAGCGGGAGCGGGCCAGATACGCAGTATTTT.

The table lists this clonotype with many counts. This sequence joins TRBV9 and TRBJ2-3; D possibly corresponds to TRBD2 (6 bases). Germline CDR1 and CDR2: SGDLS and YYNGEE. The CDR3 is 15 amino acids. V was cut by 3 bases and J by 3 bases, with 14 bases left in between. The CDR3 here is CASSARDSGTDTQYF. DNA for the CDR3: TGTGCCAGCAGCGCCCGGGACTCCGGGACAGATACGCAGTATTTT. The entire variable domain, with the rest obtained from reference TRBV9 and TRBJ2-3, is as follows: DSGVTQTPKHLITATGQRVTLRCSPRSGDLSVYWYQQSLDQGLQFLIQYYNGEERAKGNILERFSAQQFPDLHSELNLSSLELGDSALYFCASSARDSGTDTQYFGPGTRLTVL.

This clonotype has at least ten counts. The V and J genes are TRBV11-1 and TRBJ2-5, with D perhaps matching TRBD2 (5 bases). This CDR3 region has 14 residues. Germline-derived CDR1 and CDR2 are SGHAT and FQDESV (reference sequence). V gave up 5 bases and J gave up 2 bases, with 12 bases separating them. The CDR3, as DNA: TGTGCCAGCAGCCCGAGGACTGCACAAGAGACCCAGTACTTC. Its protein product is CASSPRTAQETQYF. The variable domain in full, with the rest retrieved from reference TRBV11-1 and TRBJ2-5, is EAEVAQSPRYKITEKSQAVAFWCDPISGHATLYWYRQILGQGPELLVQFQDESVVDDSQLPKDRFSAERLKGVDSTLKIQPAELGDSAMYLCASSPRTAQETQYFGPGTRLLVL.

This clonotype has at least ten counts. This may be a read error, as it is one base from a much larger clone. The chain is built from TRBV29-1 and TRBJ2-7; D remains unclear. The CDR3 sequence is 13 residues long. Trimming removed 6 bases from V and 3 bases from J, with 15 bases in between. Germline CDR1 SQVTM, CDR2 ANQGSEA. As DNA, the CDR3 is TGCAGCGTGAAACAGACTTCAGACTACGAGCAGTACTTC. Translation: CSVKQTSDYEQYF.

This clonotype was detected many times. The rearrangement uses TRBV30 and TRBJ1-6, with 7 bases lining up with TRBD1. With V trimmed by 8 bases and J by 7 bases, 11 bases remained unmatched. Germline CDR1 and CDR2: GTSNPN and SVGIG (reference sequence). This CDR3 has 14 residues. In nucleotides, the CDR3 is TGTGCCGGGGGAAGACAGGGTCAGAATTCACCCCTCCACTTT. Its translation is CAGGRQGQNSPLHF. Together with reference TRBV30 and TRBJ1-6, the CDR3 gives the full variable domain: SQTIHQWPATLVQPVGSPLSLECTVEGTSNPNLYWYRQAAGRGLQLLFYSVGIGQISSEVPQNLSASRPQDRQFILSSKKLLLSDSGFYLCAGGRQGQNSPLHFGNGTRLTVT.

This clonotype has at least ten counts. The V call is TRBV7-8, the J call TRBJ2-1, with D tentatively TRBD2 (6 bases). The V end was cut by 3 bases, the J end by 6 bases, with 15 bases between. The germline gives CDR1 SGHVS, CDR2 FQNEAQ. The CDR3 has 15 amino acids. The CDR3 bases are TGTGCCAGCAGCTTCGTTAGGACTACCCTCAATGAGCAGTTCTTC. This codes for CASSFVRTTLNEQFF.

A note on this clonotype: This may come from a read error, since a much larger clone is one base off. In this CDR3 the conserved last residue, phenylalanine or tryptophan, is missing, so a read error is likely. The chain links TRBV6-1 to TRBJ2-7; a weak D match, TRBD2 (6 bases). Germline values: CDR1 MNHNS, CDR2 SASEGT. The CDR3 is made up of 16 amino acids. The V end lost 6 bases, the J end lost 3 bases, and 21 bases lay between the germline ends. Here the CDR3 DNA reads TGTGCCAGCAGGACCCGGGGACTGCAGATGTTCTACGAGCAGTACCTC. This gives the protein CASRTRGLQMFYEQYL.

This sequence joins TRBV7-3 and TRBJ2-2, with D unresolved. Germline CDR1 reads SGHTA; CDR2 reads FQGTGA. This CDR3 contains 16 residues. V was pared by 3 bases and J by 1 base, with 12 bases between. The CDR3 sequence is CASSFLSSVNTGELFF. DNA of the CDR3: TGTGCCAGCAGCTTTCTCTCCAGCGTGAACACCGGGGAGCTGTTTTTT.

The CDR3 sequence: CASSIRTGETQYF. Written as DNA, the CDR3 is TGTGCCAGTAGTATAAGGACAGGAGAGACCCAGTACTTC. The chain couples TRBV19 to TRBJ2-5, with 7 nucleotides matching TRBD1. Germline V gives CDR1 LNHDA, CDR2 SQIVND (reference sequence). The J segment lost 4 bases and the V segment lost 2 bases, leaving 1 base of the junction unmatched. The CDR3 covers 13 residues. Supplemented by reference TRBV19 and TRBJ2-5, the full variable domain reads DGGITQSPKYLFRKEGQNVTLSCEQNLNHDAMYWYRQDPGQGLRLIYYSQIVNDFQKGDIAEGYSVSREKKESFPLTVTSAQKNPTAFYLCASSIRTGETQYFGPGTRLLVL.

To note about this clonotype: With a much larger clone just one base away, this may be a read error. The gene calls are TRBV6-1 and TRBJ1-4; D is perhaps TRBD1 (6 bases). Germline V gives CDR1 MNHNS, CDR2 SASEGT. The CDR3 covers 14 residues. The V end lost 6 bases, the J end lost 7 bases, and 15 bases lay between the germline ends. This CDR3 is CASRLQGSSEKLFF. As DNA, the CDR3 is TGTGCCAGCAGACTACAGGGTTCTAGTGAAAAACTGTTTTTT.

The gene calls are TRBV19 and TRBJ2-7; either TRBD1 or TRBD2 may supply D (5 bases each). The V and J ends lost 6 bases and 6 bases respectively, with 15 bases between them. The CDR3 has 13 residues. Per the germline V gene, CDR1 is LNHDA and CDR2 is SQIVND (reference sequence). CDR3 DNA sequence: TGTGCCAGTAGCGGGGACGGGTCAGGCGAGCAGTACTTC. Translated: CASSGDGSGEQYF.

A few counts support this clonotype. The chain is built from TRBV5-4 and TRBJ2-5, with TRBD2 matching over 8 bases. J lost 5 bases, V lost 1 base, and 4 bases had no gene match. Germline V gene data show CDR1 as SGHNT and CDR2 as YYREEE (reference sequence). This CDR3 comprises 14 residues. In DNA, the CDR3 is TGTGCCAGCAGCTTGTCCGGGAGGGGGGAGACCCAGTACTTC. Protein product: CASSLSGRGETQYF. Using reference TRBV5-4 and TRBJ2-5 for the parts outside the CDR3, the full variable domain is ETGVTQSPTHLIKTRGQQVTLRCSSQSGHNTVSWYQQALGQGPQFIFQYYREEENGRGNFPPRFSGLQFPNYSSELNVNALELDDSALYLCASSLSGRGETQYFGPGTRLLVL.

The chain has TRBV2 and TRBJ1-6; D call uncertain. CDR1 and CDR2 from the germline V gene are SNHLY and FYNNEI. The V end was cut by 8 bases, the J end by 9 bases, with 17 bases between. CDR3 length: 14 amino acids. CDR3 protein: CASGRTAVGSPLHF. DNA of the CDR3: TGTGCCAGCGGTAGGACTGCAGTGGGTTCACCCCTCCACTTT.

This clonotype has a single count. V usage is TRBV2 and J usage is TRBJ1-6; weak D call: TRBD1 (5 bases). The length of the CDR3 is 13 residues. Germline V gives CDR1 SNHLY, CDR2 FYNNEI. The V end was cut by 4 bases, the J end by 10 bases, with 11 bases between. The CDR3: CASSGQGESPLHF. The CDR3 DNA reads TGTGCCAGCAGTGGCCAGGGTGAATCACCCCTCCACTTT.

This clonotype showed up many times. DNA for the CDR3: TGTGCCAGCCTGGGATCCTGGGCCAACGTCCTGACTTTC. Amino acids: CASLGSWANVLTF. The chain recombines TRBV7-2 with TRBJ2-6; D is unclear. CDR1 and CDR2 from the germline V gene are SGHTA and FQGNSA. The CDR3 is 13 residues long. Trimming took 8 bases from V and 5 from J, leaving 10 bases between them. Filled out from reference TRBV7-2 and TRBJ2-6, the complete variable domain reads GAGVSQSPSNKVTEKGKDVELRCDPISGHTALYWYRQSLGQGLEFLIYFQGNSAPDKSGLPSDRFSAERTGGSVSTLTIQRTQQEDSAVYLCASLGSWANVLTFGAGSRLTVL.